This T cell receptor beta chain was recorded in a study of blood T cell repertoires in COVID-19. Turning to the study itself: The origin of the acute and convalescent COVID-19 samples was the United States, Italy and Spain. In each case, the material was cDNA or gDNA derived from T cells, B-cell-depleted T cells, or PBMCs.

Seattle-derived patients entered the study during active infection and were followed longitudinally. TCRdb's table, derived via immunoSEQ multiplex PCR, lists solely in-frame clones and lacks some. The sample yields more than 150,000 clones, roughly 76% seen once. This clonotype originated in a woman older than 75 with COVID-19, enrolled during active disease. The sample comprised peripheral blood.

The CDR3: CASSLGDRVTYEQYF. Here the CDR3 DNA reads TGTGCCAGCAGCTTAGGGGACAGGGTCACCTACGAGCAGTACTTC. The rearrangement joins TRBV5-4 to TRBJ2-7; 9 bases match TRBD1. V shed 2 bases, J shed 2 bases, and the junction held 5 bases outside the gene matches. The CDR3 runs to 15 residues. CDR1 is SGHNT and CDR2 is YYREEE in the germline V gene (reference sequence).